This T cell receptor beta chain was captured by sequencing in a study of OX40 agonist ivuxolimab in advanced cancers. Per the germline V gene, CDR1 is SEHNR and CDR2 is FQNEAQ (reference sequence). CDR3 length equals 15 residues. Trimming cost V 0 bases and J 6 bases, with 12 bases left between them. TCRdb keeps only in-frame clones here, not all; method: immunoSEQ multiplex PCR. This sample has more than 85,000 clones; 91% occur once, and the top ten carry 0.25% to 0.35%. The sequences come from CD4+ or CD8+ T cells sorted from blood, collected in a trial of the OX40 agonist ivuxolimab. The source of this sequence is an adult with an advanced solid tumor such as melanoma, head and neck, liver or kidney cancer. The gene calls are TRBV7-9 and TRBJ2-1; D might be TRBD2 (7 bases). The CDR3 DNA is TGTGCCAGCAGCTTAGCGGGAGGGGGTCCCAATGAGCAGTTCTTC. Protein product: CASSLAGGGPNEQFF.